A selection of T cell receptor beta chains follows, all from one sample in a study of CD8 T cells in ankylosing spondylitis. Via MiXCR, TCRdb re-called the 5' RACE reads, giving one row per CDR3 protein. Counted here are some 140,000 distinct CDR3 sequences, roughly 6.6% occurring once; the ten biggest clones make up roughly 12%. The source material was blood, either unsorted or a sorted T cell fraction (not recorded which). These TCRs come from a female donor with ankylosing spondylitis or in good health (not recorded which). Each CDR3 is given with its conserved first and last residue. D genes are given only for firm matches. Clone sizes are given selectively: once, few, many, or a class where the clone is expanded.

CDR3nt	CDR3aa	v_gene	j_gene	abundance	d_gene
TGTGCCAGCAGCCCCTTTCCCAATCAGCCCCAGCATTTT	CASSPFPNQPQHF	TRBV5-5	TRBJ1-5	many	NA
TGTGCCAGTAGTATCCTTGGACAGGGCGCTGAAGCTTTCTTT	CASSILGQGAEAFF	TRBV19	TRBJ1-1	few	TRBD1
TGTGCCAGCAGCCCGCCGCAGGGAGAGACCCAGTACTTC	CASSPPQGETQYF	TRBV12-3/TRBV12-4	TRBJ2-5	NA	NA
TGTGCCAGCAGTCTCCTAGCGGGGGCCGAGCAGTTCTTC	CASSLLAGAEQFF	TRBV7-2	TRBJ2-1	many	TRBD2
TGTGCCAGCAGCCCCGGGCAGCCCTGCGAGCAGTACTTC	CASSPGQPCEQYF	TRBV4-2	TRBJ2-7	few	NA
TGTGCCACCAGTGAGGGAGGGACCGCACAAGAGACCCAGTACTTC	CATSEGGTAQETQYF	TRBV24-1	TRBJ2-5	NA	TRBD2
TGCGCCAGCAGCTCGGACGGGAACTATGGCTACACCTTC	CASSSDGNYGYTF	TRBV5-1	TRBJ1-2	many	NA
TGTGCCAGCAGCCAAAATGCTAGGGGAGATACGCAGTATTTT	CASSQNARGDTQYF	TRBV3-1	TRBJ2-3	many	NA
TGTGCCAGCAGCTTAGGGGACACCATAAACACCGGGGAGCTGTTTTTT	CASSLGDTINTGELFF	TRBV7-2	TRBJ2-2	many	NA
TGTGCTAGTGGGTCCGGGGCTGCTGAAGCTTTCTTT	CASGSGAAEAFF	TRBV12-5	TRBJ1-1	few	NA
TGTGCCAGCAGTTACCCTCACGGACCGGGACAGGGAGATGGCTACACCTTC	CASSYPHGPGQGDGYTF	TRBV6-5	TRBJ1-2	many	TRBD1
TGTGCCAGCACCCCGACGTACCGAGATACGCAGTATTTT	CASTPTYRDTQYF	TRBV7-2	TRBJ2-3	few	NA
TGTGCCAGCATGGGGCTACTCTTAAGCGAGCAGTTCTTC	CASMGLLLSEQFF	TRBV6-2/TRBV6-3	TRBJ2-1	few	NA
TGTGCCAGCACTCCACCGGGCACAGATACGCAGTATTTT	CASTPPGTDTQYF	TRBV12-3/TRBV12-4	TRBJ2-3	many	NA
TGTGCCAGCAGTCAGGCGGACACTGAAGCTTTCTTT	CASSQADTEAFF	TRBV6-6	TRBJ1-1	many	NA
TGTGCCAGCAGCGTAGCAGAGTGGAATGAGCAGTTCTTC	CASSVAEWNEQFF	TRBV9	TRBJ2-1	many	NA
TGCAGTGCTAGAATCGGGAGAGGGGAGCTGTTTTTT	CSARIGRGELFF	TRBV20-1	TRBJ2-2	many	NA
TGTGCCAGCAGCCAACCGGGACTAGCCCAATACAATGAGCAGTTCTTC	CASSQPGLAQYNEQFF	TRBV4-2	TRBJ2-1	many	TRBD2
TGTGCCAGCAGTGAAGGGACTGCGTTTTCGGGCCTCCACTTT	CASSEGTAFSGLHF	TRBV25-1	TRBJ1-6	many	NA
TGCAGTGCTAGCAGTAGCGGGGGTTCGGAGACCCAGTACTTC	CSASSSGGSETQYF	TRBV20-1	TRBJ2-5	many	TRBD2
TGTGCCAGCAGCGAGACTAGCGGGGGCTCTAGCACAGATACGCAGTATTTT	CASSETSGGSSTDTQYF	TRBV9	TRBJ2-3	many	TRBD2
TGTGCCAGCAGCCACTCGACAGGGATAGTTCGCGGCTACACCTTC	CASSHSTGIVRGYTF	TRBV4-2	TRBJ1-2	many	TRBD1
TGTGCCAGCAGCTTAAGTGGCACAGATCATGGCTACACCTTC	CASSLSGTDHGYTF	TRBV7-3	TRBJ1-2	many	NA
TGTGCCAGCAGGCGGCTTAGCAATCAGCCCCAGCATTTT	CASRRLSNQPQHF	TRBV6-1	TRBJ1-5	many	NA
TGTGCCAGCAGCTTAGCCACCGGGGCAGGCGATGGCTACACCTTC	CASSLATGAGDGYTF	TRBV7-2	TRBJ1-2	many	NA
TGTGCCAGCAGCTTCAGGGGAGAGGCGAACACTGAAGCTTTCTTT	CASSFRGEANTEAFF	TRBV7-2	TRBJ1-1	many	NA
TGTGCCTGGAGATTCGGAGGGACTGAAGCTTTCTTT	CAWRFGGTEAFF	TRBV30	TRBJ1-1	NA	NA
TGTGCCAGCAGCCAATTTCGGGAACTAGCCAAAAACATTCAGTACTTC	CASSQFRELAKNIQYF	TRBV3-1	TRBJ2-4	many	NA
TGTGCCAGCACCAGCAGGGGCACCGGGGAGCTGTTTTTT	CASTSRGTGELFF	TRBV6-1	TRBJ2-2	many	NA
TGTGCCAGCCAAGGACAGGGGATAGCAGAGACCCAGTACTTC	CASQGQGIAETQYF	TRBV12-3/TRBV12-4	TRBJ2-5	many	TRBD1
TGTGCCAGCAGCCTTATGGTTACAGATACGCAGTATTTT	CASSLMVTDTQYF	TRBV14	TRBJ2-3	few	NA
TGTGCCAGCAGTCGGGAAGTGGGAAATGAGCAGTTCTTC	CASSREVGNEQFF	TRBV12-3/TRBV12-4	TRBJ2-1	many	NA
TGTGCCAGCAGCACCCGACAGCTAACAGCTTTCTTT	CASSTRQLTAFF	TRBV7-9	TRBJ1-1	many	NA
TGCGCCAGCAGCACGGGACTAGCGGGGGGGCGACGGACCCAGTACTTC	CASSTGLAGGRRTQYF	TRBV5-1	TRBJ2-5	many	TRBD2
TGTGCCAGCAGCCAAGGCACAGGGATAGCCTCCTACAATGAGCAGTTCTTC	CASSQGTGIASYNEQFF	TRBV4-2	TRBJ2-1	many	NA
TGCAGTGCTAGAGTGGGGACAGACTCTGGAAACACCATATATTTT	CSARVGTDSGNTIYF	TRBV20-1	TRBJ1-3	many	TRBD1
TGCGCCAGCAGCCGGTGGCCCGCCCAGCCCCAGCATTTT	CASSRWPAQPQHF	TRBV5-1	TRBJ1-5	many	NA
TGCGCCAGCAGCGGGCCCGGGACAGTAAATGAAAAACTGTTTTTT	CASSGPGTVNEKLFF	TRBV5-1	TRBJ1-4	many	TRBD1
TGTGCCAGCAGCCAACCCGGGGCCTACGAGCAGTACTTC	CASSQPGAYEQYF	TRBV4-2	TRBJ2-7	NA	NA
TGTGCCAGCAGCTTGGGCAGGGGTAATGAGCAGTTCTTC	CASSLGRGNEQFF	TRBV5-6	TRBJ2-1	many	NA
TGTGCCAGCAGCAAAAAGGGACGGACGGTTAATTCACCCCTCCACTTT	CASSKKGRTVNSPLHF	TRBV21-1	TRBJ1-6	few	NA
TGTGCCAGCAGTTCGTCAGGTAACCCTACAGATACGCAGTATTTT	CASSSSGNPTDTQYF	TRBV28	TRBJ2-3	many	NA
TGTGCCAGCAGCCTGCTCCCCAGGGGGGTTGTTTCCGATACGCAGTATTTT	CASSLLPRGVVSDTQYF	TRBV13	TRBJ2-3	few	NA
TGTGCCACCAGTGACACTAGCGGGGGGCGGATCTACGAGCAGTACTTC	CATSDTSGGRIYEQYF	TRBV24-1	TRBJ2-7	many	TRBD2
TGTGCCAGCAGCTTGGAAATGGCCCACGAGCAGTACTTC	CASSLEMAHEQYF	TRBV5-6	TRBJ2-7	many	NA